This entry concerns a single T cell receptor beta chain. Its cognate antigen is unknown. In the PCR, 60 Vbeta and 13 Jbeta primers were used. Profiled with immunoSEQ multiplex PCR; TCRdb holds only in-frame clones, not every one. Among approximately 150,000 clones listed, 70% to 80% were seen once. The record originates from a study of cytomegalovirus exposure and HLA in healthy donors. Study-level findings and limits: Segments of the TCR beta V type were, in most cases, productive about 90% or about 30% of the time in an earlier analysis. The study designated roughly 160 TCR beta chains cytomegalovirus-associated. A later examination showed that TCR association rates differed by HLA locus, with DRB1 most and HLA-C fewest.

V lost 4 bases to trimming and J lost 5 bases; unmatched junction nucleotides: 3. CDR1 is SGDLS and CDR2 is YYNGEE in the germline V gene. The CDR3 is 15 amino acids. The TCR comes from a man in his sixties in good health and CMV-seronegative. The rearrangement joins TRBV9 to TRBJ2-1, with 13 bases identical to TRBD2. The sequenced sample was PBMCs. CDR3: CASSKGTSGDNEQFF. For the CDR3, the DNA is TGTGCCAGCAGCAAGGGGACTAGCGGGGACAATGAGCAGTTCTTC.